The clone carrying this T cell receptor (beta chain) was recorded a few times. Its target is not known. The CDR3 has 14 residues. Losses at the gene ends were 5 bases for V and 12 bases for J; bases not matched to a gene: 12. Germline V gene sequence: CDR1 SNHLY, CDR2 FYNNEI. This record belongs to a study of Graves' ophthalmopathy and Graves' hyperthyroidism. Findings and caveats of the study: A majority of expanded thyroid clonotypes exceeding 0.001 frequency were likewise present in blood.

RNA transcripts provided the template for amplifying TCR beta CDR3 regions. The authors performed first-round RT-PCR with HTBI primers and then a second-round multiplex PCR. TCRdb itself ran the multiplex PCR reads through MiXCR, one entry per CDR3 protein. The sample yields around 590,000 distinct CDR3 sequences, 35% to 45% seen once. This rearrangement joins TRBV2 to TRBJ1-2; 10 bases fit TRBD1. The sequencing input was peripheral blood or thyroid tissue (not recorded which). This sequence originates from an adult man with Graves' hyperthyroidism. As DNA, the CDR3 is TGTGCCAGCAGTAGACAGGGGGCAAGGACTGGAAACACCTTC. Translation: CASSRQGARTGNTF. Full variable domain (missing parts from reference TRBV2 and TRBJ1-2): EPEVTQTPSHQVTQMGQEVILRCVPISNHLYFYWYRQILGQKVEFLVSFYNNEISEKSEIFDDQFSVERPDGSNFTLKIRSTKLEDSAMYFCASSRQGARTGNTFGSGTRLTVV.